This T cell receptor (beta chain) was recovered during a study of human thymus T cells. General observations from the study: Related research described thymic repertoires that were highly overlapping among unrelated individuals. Thymic and blood repertoires seemed to favor certain V and J genes.

The thymus was resected at corrective cardiac surgery. V trimming: 1 base; J trimming: 4 bases; junction bases outside the gene matches: 6. CDR1 is PRHDT and CDR2 is FYEKMQ in the germline V gene (reference sequence). This CDR3 region has 18 residues. As concerns this clone: Its antigen is unknown.

Profiling relied on immunoSEQ multiplex PCR, and the TCRdb table lists in-frame clones only, not all of them. Among about 78,000 clones, roughly 96% were seen once, and the ten largest hold roughly 0.03%. The chain recombines TRBV13 with TRBJ2-6; 11 bases agree with TRBD1. What was sequenced was thymus tissue. The source of this sequence is a boy under three years old with a congenital heart defect but otherwise immunologically healthy. The CDR3 nucleotides read TGTGCCAGCAGCTTAGATGGACAGGGGGCGCGGGGGGCCAACGTCCTGACTTTC. Its protein is CASSLDGQGARGANVLTF.